The 22 T cell receptor beta chains below come from one sample, sequenced in a study of blood T cell repertoires in COVID-19. Sequenced by immunoSEQ multiplex PCR; TCRdb stores in-frame clones only, minus some. The sample yields around 130,000 clones, about four fifths seen once. Material for sequencing was peripheral blood. These receptors were collected from a woman older than 75 with acute or convalescent COVID-19.

The chain recombines TRBV5-4 with TRBJ2-5; no clear D. The CDR3 loop spans 13 amino acids. In germline, CDR1 is SGHNT, CDR2 YYREEE (reference sequence). V dropped 9 bases and J dropped 2 bases, with 14 bases sitting between them. The CDR3 DNA reads as TGTGCCACCTTACCGGAGTCACAAGAGACCCAGTACTTC. Translation: CATLPESQETQYF.

This rearrangement joins TRBV4-1 to TRBJ2-5; 11 nucleotides agree with TRBD2. This CDR3 comprises 17 residues. With 1 base clipped from V and 5 bases from J, the junction kept 9 bases outside the gene matches. CDR1 is MGHRA and CDR2 is YSYEKL in the germline V gene. DNA of the CDR3: TGCGCCAGCAGCCAAGGCCCACTAGCGGGAGCTAGGGAGACCCAGTACTTC. It codes for CASSQGPLAGARETQYF.

This chain links TRBV25-1 with TRBJ2-5; D call uncertain. The CDR3 is made up of 13 amino acids. Trimming took off 6 bases at V and 4 bases at J, with 12 bases between the two ends. The V gene's germline CDR1 is MGHDK and CDR2 SYGVNS. CDR3 nucleotide sequence: TGTGCCAGCAGCACAGATGTAAGAGAGACCCAGTACTTC. Its protein is CASSTDVRETQYF. Full variable domain (remainder filled in from reference TRBV25-1 and TRBJ2-5): EADIYQTPRYLVIGTGKKITLECSQTMGHDKMYWYQQDPGMELHLIHYSYGVNSTEKGDLSSESTVSRIRTEHFPLTLESARPSHTSQYLCASSTDVRETQYFGPGTRLLVL.

The chain combines TRBV19 with TRBJ2-5; D not certain. This CDR3 is 13 amino acids long. Trimming cost V 3 bases and J 2 bases, with 7 bases left between them. Germline V gene lookup returns CDR1 LNHDA and CDR2 SQIVND (reference sequence). The CDR3 loop is CASSIVFQETQYF. The CDR3 DNA is TGTGCCAGTAGTATTGTCTTTCAAGAGACCCAGTACTTC.

The chain is built from TRBV5-6 and TRBJ1-2, with D unclear. The germline V gene has CDR1 SGHDT and CDR2 YYEEEE. This CDR3 spans 13 amino acids. Trimming pared 3 bases from V and 0 bases from J, leaving 6 bases between. In DNA, the CDR3 is TGTGCCAGCAGCTCTAGTTCTAACTATGGCTACACCTTC. Amino acids: CASSSSSNYGYTF. Supplemented by reference TRBV5-6 and TRBJ1-2, the full variable domain reads DAGVTQSPTHLIKTRGQQVTLRCSPKSGHDTVSWYQQALGQGPQFIFQYYEEEERQRGNFPDRFSGHQFPNYSSELNVNALLLGDSALYLCASSSSSNYGYTFGSGTRLTVV.

V gene TRBV18 combines with J gene TRBJ2-7, with 8 bases aligning to TRBD1. Trimming cost V 3 bases and J 5 bases; bases outside gene matches: 6. CDR3 length: 14 amino acids. Germline values: CDR1 KGHSH, CDR2 LQKENI. The CDR3: CASSPRGQGHEQYF. For the CDR3, the DNA is TGTGCCAGCTCACCCCGTGGACAGGGCCACGAGCAGTACTTC.

The chain recombines TRBV27 with TRBJ1-5; D is possibly TRBD1 (5 bases). The V end was cut by 3 bases, the J end by 1 base, with 13 bases between. CDR1 is MNHEY, CDR2 SMNVEV, per germline (reference sequence). CDR3 length equals 16 residues. CDR3 amino acids: CASSFRKDTSNQPQHF. CDR3 DNA sequence: TGTGCCAGCAGTTTCAGGAAGGACACAAGCAATCAGCCCCAGCATTTT.

The chain combines TRBV18 with TRBJ1-5; 9 bases agree with TRBD1. The CDR3 covers 14 residues. Germline CDR1 KGHSH, CDR2 LQKENI. J gave up 5 bases and V 6 bases, and 5 bases lay outside the gene matches. The CDR3 spells CASSLGQGHQPQHF. In DNA, the CDR3 is TGTGCCAGCTCGCTCGGACAGGGGCATCAGCCCCAGCATTTT.

The rearrangement joins TRBV5-1 to TRBJ2-7; 8 positions agree with TRBD1. This CDR3 contains 15 residues. Trimming at V came to 3 bases and at J to 2 bases, leaving 7 bases not matched to a gene. Germline loops: CDR1 SGHRS, CDR2 YFSETQ. CDR3 loop: CASSSDRGGTYEQYF. The CDR3 DNA is TGCGCCAGCAGCTCAGACAGGGGTGGGACCTACGAGCAGTACTTC. Full variable domain (missing parts from reference TRBV5-1 and TRBJ2-7): KAGVTQTPRYLIKTRGQQVTLSCSPISGHRSVSWYQQTPGQGLQFLFEYFSETQRNKGNFPGRFSGRQFSNSRSEMNVSTLELGDSALYLCASSSDRGGTYEQYFGPGTRLTVT.

This clone was seen once. Here the CDR3 reads CASSFLAGGPYEQYF. CDR3 bases: TGTGCCAGCAGCTTCCTAGCGGGGGGCCCCTACGAGCAGTACTTC. The chain recombines TRBV11-2 with TRBJ2-7; TRBD2 agrees at 11 bases. The CDR3 is made up of 15 amino acids. From germline, CDR1 is SGHAT and CDR2 FQNNGV. V shed 3 bases and J 2 bases; nucleotides not matched to a gene: 3.

The CDR3 loop is CASSSPSGGAFNEQFF. In DNA, the CDR3 is TGTGCCAGCAGCTCTCCTAGCGGGGGGGCCTTTAATGAGCAGTTCTTC. The chain links TRBV7-2 to TRBJ2-1, with 12 bases identical to TRBD2. The V segment lost 4 bases and the J segment 7 bases; nucleotides outside the gene matches: 8. The CDR3 contains 16 residues. CDR1 and CDR2 (germline): SGHTA, FQGNSA.

This chain joins TRBV18 and TRBJ2-5; 9 bases are a match to TRBD2. The ends lost 3 bases at V and 3 bases at J; junction bases unmatched: 2. Per germline, CDR1 KGHSH and CDR2 LQKENI. The CDR3 length is 14 residues. This CDR3 is CASSPIAGEETQYF. The CDR3 DNA sequence: TGTGCCAGCTCACCTATAGCGGGAGAAGAGACCCAGTACTTC.

This clone was detected once. CDR3 coding DNA: TGTGCCAGGGGGGGGCTCACCGGGGAGCTGTTTTTT. Amino acid sequence: CARGGLTGELFF. The rearrangement uses TRBV21-1 and TRBJ2-2; TRBD2, the table's D call, lacks a check against the DNA. TRBV21-1 is classified as a pseudogene. This CDR3 is built from 12 residues.

The gene calls are TRBV20-1 and TRBJ1-1, with TRBD1 matching over 8 bases. V gave up 3 bases and J gave up 6 bases; unmatched junction bases: 9. The CDR3 covers 14 residues. The germline V gene has CDR1 DFQATT and CDR2 SNEGSKA (reference sequence). The CDR3 DNA follows: TGCAGTGCTAGTGTGCAGACAGGGGTCGCTGAAGCTTTCTTT. Protein sequence: CSASVQTGVAEAFF.

This clone has a handful of counts. The chain carries TRBV7-9 and TRBJ1-2; 7 nucleotides agree with TRBD1. The CDR3 consists of 13 residues. V lost 5 bases to trimming and J lost 8 bases; unmatched junction nucleotides: 8. Germline lookup yields CDR1 SEHNR and CDR2 FQNEAQ (reference sequence). CDR3 DNA: TGTGCCAGCAGCCCAACGACAGGGACGGGCTACACCTTC. Translating gives CASSPTTGTGYTF.

The chain joins TRBV11-2 to TRBJ1-1; 7 bases match TRBD1. Per germline, CDR1 SGHAT and CDR2 FQNNGV. CDR3 size: 15 residues. Unmatched junction bases numbered 6, after V lost 2 bases and J lost 3 bases. This chain's CDR3 is CASSLYRQGHTEAFF. The CDR3 DNA is TGTGCCAGCAGCTTATACCGACAGGGACACACTGAAGCTTTCTTT.

The rearrangement joins TRBV6-6 to TRBJ1-1, with no clear D. Germline-derived CDR1 and CDR2 are MNHNY and SVGAGI (reference sequence). V was trimmed by 2 bases and J by 7 bases, leaving 5 bases between them. The CDR3 covers 11 residues. The CDR3 region is CASSYRGEAFF. The CDR3 DNA follows: TGTGCCAGCAGTTACCGAGGTGAAGCTTTCTTT.

The DNA of the CDR3 is TGTGCCAGCAGCGGGCGCGGGGCCCCACCAAACATTCAGTACTTC. Amino acid sequence: CASSGRGAPPNIQYF. This sequence joins TRBV7-2 and TRBJ2-4; weak D call: TRBD2 (6 bases). The CDR3 is 15 amino acids. V was pared by 5 bases and J by 6 bases, with 17 bases between. The germline V gene encodes CDR1 SGHTA and CDR2 FQGNSA.

The CDR3 reads CASSSGTGPYEQYF. The CDR3 DNA is TGCGCCAGCAGCTCGGGGACAGGCCCCTACGAGCAGTACTTC. This chain joins TRBV5-1 and TRBJ2-7, with 8 bases that match TRBD1. V was clipped by 3 bases and J by 2 bases; unmatched bases: 4. There are 14 residues in the CDR3. CDR1 SGHRS and CDR2 YFSETQ come from the germline V gene.

In this sample, this clone turned up once. V usage is TRBV9 and J usage is TRBJ2-1; 8 bases agree with TRBD1. Germline CDR1 reads SGDLS; CDR2 reads YYNGEE. CDR3 length: 15 residues. J gave up 3 bases and V 4 bases, and 6 bases lay outside the gene matches. The CDR3 loop is CASSPDRAGYNEQFF. The CDR3 bases are TGTGCCAGCAGCCCGGACAGGGCGGGCTACAATGAGCAGTTCTTC.

This clone occurred a few times. V gene TRBV13 combines with J gene TRBJ2-1; perhaps TRBD2 as D (5 bases). The CDR3 is made up of 15 amino acids. Per germline, CDR1 PRHDT and CDR2 FYEKMQ (reference sequence). Trimming left V 5 bases short and J 3 bases short, with 14 bases between. CDR3 in amino acids: CASSDGLALYNEQFF. The DNA of the CDR3 is TGTGCCAGCAGCGACGGACTGGCCCTCTACAATGAGCAGTTCTTC.

The chain recombines TRBV11-2 with TRBJ1-2; TRBD1 agrees at 9 bases. From germline, CDR1 is SGHAT and CDR2 FQNNGV. This CDR3 is 18 amino acids long. Unmatched junction bases numbered 17, after V lost 5 bases and J lost 4 bases. The CDR3: CASSPLPRTGERSYGYTF. CDR3 nucleotides: TGTGCCAGCAGCCCCCTTCCCAGGACAGGGGAGAGGAGCTATGGCTACACCTTC. The entire variable domain, with the rest obtained from reference TRBV11-2 and TRBJ1-2, is as follows: EAGVAQSPRYKIIEKRQSVAFWCNPISGHATLYWYQQILGQGPKLLIQFQNNGVVDDSQLPKDRFSAERLKGVDSTLKIQPAKLEDSAVYLCASSPLPRTGERSYGYTFGSGTRLTVV.